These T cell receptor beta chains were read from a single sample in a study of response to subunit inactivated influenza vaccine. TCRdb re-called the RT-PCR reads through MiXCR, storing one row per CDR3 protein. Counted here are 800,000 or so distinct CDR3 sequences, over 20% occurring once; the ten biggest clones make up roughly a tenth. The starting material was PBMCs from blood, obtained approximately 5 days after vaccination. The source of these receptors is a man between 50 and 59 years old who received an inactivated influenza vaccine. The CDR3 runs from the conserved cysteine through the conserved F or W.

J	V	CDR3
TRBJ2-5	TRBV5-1	CASSLHDIRGPLWAQYF
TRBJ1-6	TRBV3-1	CASSQIGGQSPLHF
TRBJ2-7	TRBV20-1	CSAEDRESYEQYF
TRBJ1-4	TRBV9	CASSVGPGQGEKLFF
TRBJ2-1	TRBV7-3	CASSATGGGYNEQFF
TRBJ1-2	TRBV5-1	CASSSSPGAGGYTF
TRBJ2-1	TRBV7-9	CASSLSFHEQFF
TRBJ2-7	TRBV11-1	CASRAKGTSTYEQYF
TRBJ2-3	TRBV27	CASSLHPGTDTQYF
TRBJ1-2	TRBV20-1	CSARAGGPSPYGYTF
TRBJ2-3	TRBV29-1	CSVEDPKGITDTQYF
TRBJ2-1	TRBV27	CASSIDRVGGNEQFF
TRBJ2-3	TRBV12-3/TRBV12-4	CASSLRGRTTDTQYF
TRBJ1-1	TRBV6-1	CASSKDRAGGFTEAFF
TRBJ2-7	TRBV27	CASSLEAGTDEQYF
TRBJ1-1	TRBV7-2	CASSPQRSTEAFF
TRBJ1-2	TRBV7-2	CASSSPTMSWGYTF
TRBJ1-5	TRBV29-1	CSVQGGANQPQHF
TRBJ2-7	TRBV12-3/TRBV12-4	CASSYEGTTYEQYF
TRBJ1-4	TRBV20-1	CSASLQAEKLFF
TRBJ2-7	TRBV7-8	CASSLEITTRYF
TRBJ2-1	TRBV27	CASSFGGLASGEQFF
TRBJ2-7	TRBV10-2	CASSEERAVLYEQYF
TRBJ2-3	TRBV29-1	CSVYNRLSTDTQYF
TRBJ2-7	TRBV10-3	CAISEGAYEQYF
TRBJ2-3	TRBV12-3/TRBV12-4	CASSKGLATDTQYF
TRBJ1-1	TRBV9	CASSVEGRMNTEAFF
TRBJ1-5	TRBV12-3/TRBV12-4	CASSSESSTQPQHF
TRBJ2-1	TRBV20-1	CSASLLAGGPIYNEQFF
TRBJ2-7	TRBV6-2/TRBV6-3	CASSRLIGREQYF
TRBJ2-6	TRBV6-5	CASSYIRGANVLTF
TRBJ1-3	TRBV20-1	CSARDQGGVGNTIYF
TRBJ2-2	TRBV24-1	CATSDPGTGFAGELFF
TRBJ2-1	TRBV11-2	CASSLEGGVSASYNEQFF
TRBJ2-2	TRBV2	CARNTGDNTGELFF
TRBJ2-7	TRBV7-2	CASSLDQGREQYF
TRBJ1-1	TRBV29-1	CSVAGQGVTEAFF
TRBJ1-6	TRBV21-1	CASRNSLCYNSPLHF
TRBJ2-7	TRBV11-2	CASSDRHGESYEQYF
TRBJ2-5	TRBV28	CASRVTGHQETQYF
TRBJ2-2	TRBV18	CASSPTGMNTGELFF
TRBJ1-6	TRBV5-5	CATRRGPGIGSPLHF
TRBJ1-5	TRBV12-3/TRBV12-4	CASSALGTGVGQPQHF
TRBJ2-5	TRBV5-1	CASSLNSGGEETQYF
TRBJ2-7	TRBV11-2	CASSTRAAGEQYF
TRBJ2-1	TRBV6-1	CASRPSRGNEQFF
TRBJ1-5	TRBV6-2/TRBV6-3	CASIDPSGGNQPQHF
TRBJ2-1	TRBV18	CASSPGQIFYNEQFF
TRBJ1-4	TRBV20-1	CSARGRDGEKLFF
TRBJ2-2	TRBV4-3	CASSQDLSGWNTGELFF
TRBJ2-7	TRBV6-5	CASSYRGAYEQYF
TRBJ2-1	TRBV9	CASSPHLYNEQFF
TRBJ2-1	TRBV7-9	CASSSLTGSNEQFF
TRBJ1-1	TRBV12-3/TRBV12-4	CASTSRDSLNTEAFF
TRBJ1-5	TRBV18	CASSPPGPSNQPQHF